The subject of this entry is one T cell receptor (beta chain). Its antigen is not known. This sample stems from a study of blood T cells in healthy people across ages. General observations from the study: Not knowing donor CMV status may have confounded expanded clonotype changes. Among T cells, TCR beta diversity per million cells dropped roughly linearly as age rose. Higher diversity, along with more naive CD4+ cells, distinguished long-lived donors from aged donors. Conclusively comparing naive with antigen-experienced cells was impossible with unsorted PBMCs.

A second PCR of 7 to 11 cycles used a sample-barcoded 5' primer and a J-beta primer mix. Via MiXCR, TCRdb re-called the 5' RACE reads, giving one row per CDR3 protein. The sample lists under 1 million distinct CDR3 sequences; under 55% were seen once. The CDR3 sequence is 13 residues long. Per germline, CDR1 DFQATT and CDR2 SNEGSKA (reference sequence). Trimming stripped 6 bases from V and 0 bases from J, with 10 bases between. This rearrangement joins TRBV20-1 to TRBJ2-3, with D maybe TRBD1 (5 bases). Sequenced: blood. This TCR came from a man in his fifties or sixties in good health. This CDR3 reads CSARQSSTDTQYF. DNA for the CDR3: TGCAGTGCCCGACAGTCTAGCACAGATACGCAGTATTTT.